Shown below are 9 T cell receptor beta chains from a single sample sequenced in a study of T cell responses to AZD1222 COVID-19 vaccine. Repertoires were generated with immunoSEQ multiplex PCR, while TCRdb's copy carries only in-frame clones and drops some. The repertoire has around 130,000 clones, roughly nine tenths of them found once; the top ten carry 5% to 5.5%. The sample in question was peripheral blood, obtained on day 0 of AZD1222 vaccination. These receptors were collected from an adult in good health.

The chain recombines TRBV7-6 with TRBJ2-2, with D possibly TRBD2 on 6 matching bases. V was clipped by 3 bases and J by 1 base, with 9 bases between them. Germline CDR1 and CDR2: SGHVS and FNYEAQ. The CDR3 is 15 residues long. CDR3 in amino acids: CASSLTEGNTGELFF. The CDR3 region has the DNA TGTGCCAGCAGCTTGACGGAGGGGAACACCGGGGAGCTGTTTTTT.

This clone has a handful of counts. The CDR3 region has the DNA TGTGCCTGGAGTGAGGGGACAGGGGGCAGGGTGTTTTTT. Its protein is CAWSEGTGGRVFF. J is TRBJ2-2 and V is TRBV30; 12 positions agree with TRBD1. Germline assignment: CDR1 GTSNPN and CDR2 SVGIG (reference sequence). Germline trimming cut 1 base from V and 15 bases from J; bases unmatched to any gene: 6. The CDR3 is 13 amino acids.

CDR3 nucleotide sequence: TGTGCCAGCAGCCGAGAGGGGGGGCGCAACTATGGCTACACCTTC. Encoded protein: CASSREGGRNYGYTF. V and J are TRBV5-4 and TRBJ1-2; TRBD1 might be the D (6 bases). Per the germline V gene, CDR1 is SGHNT and CDR2 is YYREEE (reference sequence). Between the trimmed V and J ends, which lost 4 bases and 2 bases, there was a span of 15 bases. The CDR3 consists of 15 residues.

The DNA for the CDR3 is TGTGCCAGCAGCTTACTCCGGGACAGCTATGGCTACACCTTC. It is translated as CASSLLRDSYGYTF. This chain uses TRBV7-9 with TRBJ1-2; 7 bases are a match to TRBD1. Germline values: CDR1 SEHNR, CDR2 FQNEAQ (reference sequence). J lost 4 bases, V lost 2 bases, and 4 bases had no gene match. The CDR3 covers 14 residues.

This sequence joins TRBV4-2 and TRBJ1-2, with 9 bases that match TRBD1. The germline gives CDR1 LGHNA, CDR2 YNFKEQ. This CDR3 spans 19 amino acids. V lost 1 base to trimming and J lost 0 bases; unmatched junction nucleotides: 12. The CDR3 nucleotides are TGTGCCAGCAGCCAAGCAGGGCTTACCGGGACAGGGCCTAACTATGGCTACACCTTC. Translated: CASSQAGLTGTGPNYGYTF.

V and J are TRBV9 and TRBJ2-2, with 13 nucleotides matching TRBD2. Germline V gene lookup returns CDR1 SGDLS and CDR2 YYNGEE. The CDR3 loop spans 18 amino acids. The junction had 13 bases not matched to a gene; V was cut back by 4 bases and J by 7 bases. CDR3 amino acids: CASSPDFRLAGGVGELFF. The CDR3 DNA reads as TGTGCCAGCAGCCCGGATTTTAGACTAGCGGGAGGTGTCGGGGAGCTGTTTTTT.

The chain couples TRBV27 to TRBJ1-4, with D possibly TRBD1 on 5 matching bases. Trimming stripped 3 bases from V and 10 bases from J, with 12 bases between. The CDR3 is 13 residues long. The V gene's germline CDR1 is MNHEY and CDR2 SMNVEV (reference sequence). The DNA of the CDR3 is TGTGCCAGCAGTTTGGCAGGGCTCGGAAAACTGTTTTTT. Protein: CASSLAGLGKLFF.

The chain has TRBV19 and TRBJ2-4, with 9 bases aligning to TRBD2. The germline CDR1 and CDR2 sequences are LNHDA and SQIVND (reference sequence). V dropped 0 bases and J dropped 0; count of bases not matched to a gene: 6. CDR3 length: 18 residues. The CDR3 loop reads CASSIDGLAGIAKNIQYF. DNA of the CDR3: TGTGCCAGTAGTATAGACGGGCTAGCGGGGATAGCCAAAAACATTCAGTACTTC.

This rearrangement joins TRBV24-1 to TRBJ2-1, with D perhaps TRBD2 (5 bases). CDR1 KGHDR and CDR2 SFDVKD come from the germline V gene. Trimming took off 3 bases at V and 6 bases at J, with 20 bases between the two ends. The CDR3 length is 17 residues. Written as DNA, the CDR3 is TGTGCCACCAGTGATCCGTCTGGACCCGGGAATCGCAATGAGCAGTTCTTC. This gives the protein CATSDPSGPGNRNEQFF.